Below are 25 T cell receptor beta chains sequenced from a single sample in a study of PD-L1 blockade in urothelial cancer. Generated by immunoSEQ multiplex PCR, the TCRdb table keeps only in-frame clones and is missing some. Among around 100,000 clones listed, around 85% were seen once. The material was PBMCs, obtained around atezolizumab (anti-PD-L1) treatment. These receptors originate from a man aged 50 to 59 with urothelial cancer.

This chain joins TRBV20-1 and TRBJ2-1, with a possible D match to TRBD2 (5 bases). The CDR3 covers 10 residues. Germline assignment: CDR1 DFQATT and CDR2 SNEGSKA (reference sequence). V lost 3 bases and J lost 10, with 7 bases in between. CDR3 in amino acids: CSARGDEQFF. The CDR3 coding sequence is TGCAGTGCTAGGGGAGACGAGCAGTTCTTC.

The chain is built from TRBV19 and TRBJ2-1; 8 bases are shared with TRBD1. V trimming: 6 bases; J trimming: 9 bases; junction bases outside the gene matches: 13. Germline V gene data show CDR1 as LNHDA and CDR2 as SQIVND (reference sequence). This CDR3 spans 15 amino acids. The CDR3 reads CASRGAGGRLAEQFF. The CDR3 bases are TGTGCCAGTAGGGGGGCAGGGGGCAGATTGGCTGAGCAGTTCTTC.

A remark on this clone: Distinct nucleotide sequences in the sample also encode this CDR3. The CDR3 reads CASSFRAGNYNEQFF. CDR3 nucleotide sequence: TGTGCCAGCAGTTTTAGGGCGGGGAATTACAATGAGCAGTTCTTC. V gene TRBV27 combines with J gene TRBJ2-1; the D gene is possibly TRBD2 (6 bases). Germline values: CDR1 MNHEY, CDR2 SMNVEV (reference sequence). The V end lost 3 bases, the J end lost 4 bases, and 13 bases lay between the germline ends. This CDR3 contains 15 residues.

This clone was detected once. The V call is TRBV5-6, the J call TRBJ1-5; no firm D call. Deletions cut 0 bases from V and 2 bases from J, with 6 bases between. The CDR3 sequence is 14 residues long. Germline CDR1 is SGHDT and CDR2 is YYEEEE. The CDR3 DNA reads TGTGCCAGCAGCTTGGTCGGGGGCAATCAGCCCCAGCATTTT. Translating it yields CASSLVGGNQPQHF.

The gene calls are TRBV6-6 and TRBJ2-3, with D possibly TRBD1 on 5 matching bases. There are 14 residues in the CDR3. Germline CDR1 MNHNY, CDR2 SVGAGI (reference sequence). The V end was cut by 2 bases, the J end by 2 bases, with 8 bases between. CDR3 in amino acids: CASSYDRNTDTQYF. CDR3 nucleotides: TGTGCCAGCAGTTACGACAGAAACACAGATACGCAGTATTTT.

This clone has more than one count but fewer than ten. This chain connects TRBV7-9 to TRBJ1-2; TRBD1 matches at 7 bases. Germline CDR1 SEHNR, CDR2 FQNEAQ (reference sequence). With V trimmed by 5 bases and J by 8 bases, 8 bases remained unmatched. The CDR3 consists of 13 residues. CDR3 residues: CASSLDRAGGYTF. CDR3 bases: TGTGCCAGCAGCCTCGACAGGGCGGGCGGCTACACCTTC.

This chain uses TRBV4-1 with TRBJ2-2; 10 nucleotides agree with TRBD1. The CDR3 sequence is 16 residues long. Trimming removed 2 bases from V and 7 bases from J; junction bases left unmatched: 7. CDR1 is MGHRA and CDR2 is YSYEKL in the germline V gene. CDR3 nucleotides: TGCGCCAGCAGCCAACCGGGACAGGGGAGAAACGGGGAGCTGTTTTTT. Amino acid sequence: CASSQPGQGRNGELFF.

To note about this clone: One junction end disagrees with the germline gene, perhaps due to a read error. This chain connects TRBV7-7 to TRBJ2-3; 8 bases match TRBD1. The CDR3 spans 15 residues. Germline-derived CDR1 and CDR2 are SSHAT and FNYEAQ (reference sequence). The CDR3 loop reads CASSLTTGVADTQYF. CDR3 in DNA: TGTGCTAGCAGCTTAACGACAGGGGTGGCAGATACGCAGTATTTT.

This chain connects TRBV5-6 to TRBJ2-7, with unresolved D. The CDR3 contains 14 residues. Germline CDR1 SGHDT, CDR2 YYEEEE. The V end lost 2 bases, the J end lost 6 bases, and 15 bases lay between the germline ends. CDR3 nucleotide sequence: TGTGCCAGCAGCTTCAAGAATACTTATGGCGAGCAGTACTTC. This encodes CASSFKNTYGEQYF.

This chain joins TRBV6-6 and TRBJ1-4, with D unresolved. Trimming shortened V by 8 bases and J by 13 bases, and 23 bases separated the two germline ends. Per germline, CDR1 MNHNY and CDR2 SVGAGI (reference sequence). The CDR3 consists of 14 residues. The CDR3 loop reads CASGVVDRIRGLFF. The CDR3, as DNA: TGTGCCAGCGGTGTCGTAGATCGCATTCGGGGACTGTTTTTT.

The gene calls are TRBV18 and TRBJ1-2; 9 bases match TRBD1. V gave up 6 bases and J gave up 2 bases; unmatched junction bases: 4. CDR1 is KGHSH, CDR2 LQKENI, per germline. The CDR3 length is 14 residues. The CDR3 protein is CASSRTGENYGYTF. In DNA form, the CDR3 reads TGTGCCAGCTCCCGGACAGGGGAAAACTATGGCTACACCTTC. Together with reference TRBV18 and TRBJ1-2, the CDR3 gives the full variable domain: NAGVMQNPRHLVRRRGQEARLRCSPMKGHSHVYWYRQLPEEGLKFMVYLQKENIIDESGMPKERFSAEFPKEGPSILRIQQVVRGDSAAYFCASSRTGENYGYTFGSGTRLTVV.

The genes are TRBV27 and TRBJ2-7; 7 bases fit TRBD1. CDR3 length: 16 residues. V lost 6 bases, J lost 2 bases, and 13 bases stayed unmatched. The germline gives CDR1 MNHEY, CDR2 SMNVEV (reference sequence). The CDR3 region is CASSLNRDRETYEQYF. DNA for the CDR3: TGTGCCAGCAGCCTGAATCGGGACAGAGAAACCTACGAGCAGTACTTC.

The chain uses TRBV5-6 and TRBJ2-5; 7 nucleotides match TRBD1. CDR3 length: 15 amino acids. Germline CDR1 and CDR2: SGHDT and YYEEEE. The V gene end was trimmed by 4 bases and the J gene end by 4 bases; junction bases not matched to a gene: 10. This CDR3 reads CASSPRQGRSETQYF. In DNA, the CDR3 is TGTGCCAGCAGCCCCCGACAGGGCCGGTCAGAGACCCAGTACTTC.

V is TRBV6-6 and J is TRBJ2-7, with TRBD2 identical over 11 bases. Germline values: CDR1 MNHNY, CDR2 SVGAGI (reference sequence). The CDR3 sequence is 15 residues long. V shed 10 bases, J shed 0 bases, and the junction held 8 bases outside the gene matches. The DNA of the CDR3 is TGTGCCATAACTAGCGGGAGTTCAAGCTCCTACGAGCAGTACTTC. This sequence encodes CAITSGSSSSYEQYF.

This clone was detected a few times. This chain connects TRBV2 to TRBJ1-5, with 7 bases fitting TRBD1. In germline, CDR1 is SNHLY, CDR2 FYNNEI. V was clipped by 7 bases and J by 2 bases; unmatched bases: 11. This CDR3 is 16 amino acids long. The CDR3 sequence: CASTLGDSPRNQPQHF. The CDR3 DNA reads TGTGCCAGCACCCTAGGGGACAGCCCACGCAATCAGCCCCAGCATTTT.

J is TRBJ1-1 and V is TRBV28; 7 positions agree with TRBD1. V shed 2 bases, J shed 9 bases, and the junction held 6 bases outside the gene matches. CDR1 and CDR2 from the germline V gene are MDHEN and SYDVKM. The CDR3 contains 13 residues. This CDR3 reads CASSLQDRFKAFF. DNA of the CDR3: TGTGCCAGCAGTTTACAGGACAGGTTCAAAGCTTTCTTT.

There are a few counts of this clone. The gene calls are TRBV5-1 and TRBJ2-2, with TRBD1 matching over 8 bases. Trimming cost V 3 bases and J 0 bases; bases outside gene matches: 1. The CDR3 has 15 residues. From germline, CDR1 is SGHRS and CDR2 YFSETQ. The CDR3 spells CASSWGQANTGELFF. The DNA of the CDR3 is TGCGCCAGCAGCTGGGGACAGGCGAACACCGGGGAGCTGTTTTTT.

The V call is TRBV30, the J call TRBJ2-6; D gene unclear. V was clipped by 2 bases and J by 2 bases, with 4 bases between them. The CDR3 spans 13 residues. Germline V gives CDR1 GTSNPN, CDR2 SVGIG (reference sequence). CDR3 bases: TGTGCCTGGAGTTCGGCTGGGGCCAACGTCCTGACTTTC. As protein: CAWSSAGANVLTF.

This chain uses TRBV28 with TRBJ2-1; 9 nucleotides agree with TRBD2. Germline V gene data show CDR1 as MDHEN and CDR2 as SYDVKM. The CDR3 is 15 amino acids. The J segment lost 8 bases and the V segment lost 7 bases, leaving 12 bases of the junction unmatched. CDR3 nucleotides: TGTGCCAGCAAAGTCCCTAGCGGGATAACGGATGAGCAGTTCTTC. This translates into CASKVPSGITDEQFF. Filled out from reference TRBV28 and TRBJ2-1, the complete variable domain reads DVKVTQSSRYLVKRTGEKVFLECVQDMDHENMFWYRQDPGLGLRLIYFSYDVKMKEKGDIPEGYSVSREKKERFSLILESASTNQTSMYLCASKVPSGITDEQFFGPGTRLTVL.

The J gene is TRBJ1-5, the V gene TRBV2, with D hard to call. The V end was cut by 4 bases, the J end by 0 bases, with 7 bases between. This CDR3 is 14 amino acids long. Germline V gene sequence: CDR1 SNHLY, CDR2 FYNNEI. The CDR3 is CASSVQASNQPQHF. In nucleotides, the CDR3 is TGTGCCAGCAGTGTTCAGGCTAGCAATCAGCCCCAGCATTTT.

The chain joins TRBV9 to TRBJ2-7, with TRBD1 as a possible D gene (5 bases). The V end was cut by 4 bases, the J end by 2 bases, with 16 bases between. CDR1 and CDR2 from the germline V gene are SGDLS and YYNGEE. CDR3 size: 15 residues. CDR3: CASSPFATEAYEQYF. The DNA of the CDR3 is TGTGCCAGCAGCCCTTTTGCGACAGAGGCCTACGAGCAGTACTTC. The full variable domain, with the rest looked up from reference TRBV9 and TRBJ2-7, is DSGVTQTPKHLITATGQRVTLRCSPRSGDLSVYWYQQSLDQGLQFLIQYYNGEERAKGNILERFSAQQFPDLHSELNLSSLELGDSALYFCASSPFATEAYEQYFGPGTRLTVT.

V and J are TRBV30 and TRBJ2-3, with 8 bases lining up with TRBD2. Germline values: CDR1 GTSNPN, CDR2 SVGIG (reference sequence). J was trimmed by 5 bases and V by 2 bases; bases with no gene match: 3. The CDR3 covers 13 residues. The CDR3 reads CAWSRLARDTQYF. In DNA, the CDR3 is TGTGCCTGGAGTAGACTAGCGCGAGATACGCAGTATTTT.

The CDR3 is CASSILTELNQPQHF. The CDR3 coding sequence is TGTGCCAGTAGTATCCTGACAGAACTTAATCAGCCCCAGCATTTT. The chain links TRBV19 to TRBJ1-5, with D possibly being TRBD1 (5 bases). Germline-derived CDR1 and CDR2 are LNHDA and SQIVND (reference sequence). The CDR3 loop spans 15 amino acids. V was clipped by 3 bases and J by 4 bases, with 13 bases between them.

Only a few counts were recorded for this clone. The chain carries TRBV5-1 and TRBJ2-1, with unresolved D. CDR3 length: 16 residues. Germline V gives CDR1 SGHRS, CDR2 YFSETQ. Trimming shortened V by 5 bases and J by 0 bases, and 15 bases separated the two germline ends. The CDR3 nucleotides are TGCGCCAGCAGGAGGTCAGACCGAAACTCCTACAATGAGCAGTTCTTC. Translated, it gives CASRRSDRNSYNEQFF.

This chain joins TRBV7-8 and TRBJ1-1; 8 bases are shared with TRBD1. The CDR3 runs 18 residues. The J segment lost 1 base and the V segment lost 4 bases, leaving 14 bases of the junction unmatched. Germline CDR1 SGHVS, CDR2 FQNEAQ. The CDR3 reads CASSSNFGQGGPNTEAFF. In nucleotides, the CDR3 is TGTGCCAGCAGCTCCAATTTCGGACAGGGCGGCCCGAACACTGAAGCTTTCTTT. Using reference TRBV7-8 and TRBJ1-1 for the parts outside the CDR3, the full variable domain is GAGVSQSPRYKVAKRGQDVALRCDPISGHVSLFWYQQALGQGPEFLTYFQNEAQLDKSGLPSDRFFAERPEGSVSTLKIQRTQQEDSAVYLCASSSNFGQGGPNTEAFFGQGTRLTVV.